This entry is about one T cell receptor (beta chain). The antigen is not known. Time point denoted: week 35, safety follow-up. The vaccine gave 300 ug of a 20-mer mutant IDH1 peptide subcutaneously per dose. Trimming cost V 5 bases and J 1 base; bases outside gene matches: 5. The germline V gene encodes CDR1 MNHNS and CDR2 SASEGT. The CDR3 totals 14 residues. This sample was included in a study of a mutant IDH1 vaccine in newly diagnosed glioma. Across the whole study: Radiotherapy alone preceded vaccination by 4-6 weeks; alternatively, vaccination started with temozolomide cycles. Males made up 62.5% and females roughly 38% of treated patients, whose mean age was about 41 years. Study results and caveats: Vaccine-induced immune responses occurred in roughly 95% of patients.

Generated by immunoSEQ multiplex PCR, the TCRdb table keeps only in-frame clones and is missing some. This sample has 35,000 to 50,000 clones; almost 95% occur once, and the top ten carry approximately 2.5%. The chain recombines TRBV6-1 with TRBJ2-7; 7 bases are a match to TRBD2. The sequenced sample was PBMCs, obtained from a glioma patient whose treatment included an IDH1 peptide vaccine. This TCR was recovered from a man aged 50-59 years with glioma. This chain's CDR3 is CASSPGTTSYEQYF. CDR3 bases: TGTGCCAGCAGTCCCGGGACTACGTCCTACGAGCAGTACTTC.